This T cell receptor beta chain was observed in a study of cytomegalovirus exposure and HLA in healthy donors. Notes on the study in general: Associated with cytomegalovirus, according to the listing, were 150 to 200 TCR beta chains. The authors assumed roughly uniform sequencing depth across donors for presence/absence analyses.

CDR3 length equals 13 residues. CDR1 is SGDLS, CDR2 YYNGEE, per germline. Trimming shortened V by 4 bases and J by 2 bases, and 9 bases separated the two germline ends. Primers included in the PCR were 60 Vbeta and 13 Jbeta primers. Assay: immunoSEQ multiplex PCR; the TCRdb copy retains only in-frame clones and omits some. The sample table includes some 120,000 clones. Note on this clone: The target antigen is unknown.

This rearrangement joins TRBV9 to TRBJ1-2; possible D gene TRBD1, 6 bases. This receptor was identified in a man aged 18 to 30 in good health and CMV-seronegative. Sequencing was done on a sample of PBMCs. The CDR3 DNA reads as TGTGCCAGCAGCTCGGGACACAACTATGGCTACACCTTC. Residues: CASSSGHNYGYTF. The whole variable domain, remainder taken from reference TRBV9 and TRBJ1-2, is DSGVTQTPKHLITATGQRVTLRCSPRSGDLSVYWYQQSLDQGLQFLIQYYNGEERAKGNILERFSAQQFPDLHSELNLSSLELGDSALYFCASSSGHNYGYTFGSGTRLTVV.